This T cell receptor (beta chain) was sequenced during a study of breast tumors, draining lymph nodes, adjacent tissues. General observations from the study: The lymph node origin of tumor T cells was framed as consistent with a hypothesis, not demonstrated. Luminal-like breast cancer showed significantly higher tumor–nontumor repertoire similarity than basal-like.

This clonotype has ten or more counts. Its specificity is not known. The lymph nodes were axillary draining lymph nodes from breast cancer patients. The germline V gene encodes CDR1 SGHVS and CDR2 FNYEAQ. There are 15 residues in the CDR3. The germline V and J ends were trimmed by 5 bases and 5 bases, with 16 bases remaining between them. TCRdb re-called the multiplex PCR reads through MiXCR, storing one row per CDR3 protein. This sample has 200,000 or so distinct CDR3 sequences, with around 33% found just once. The clonotype comes from a female donor with breast cancer. Some clones in this sample may be carry-over from other donors' samples. V gene TRBV7-6 combines with J gene TRBJ2-1; D is perhaps TRBD1 or TRBD2 (6 bases each). The material sequenced was axillary lymph node tissue. In nucleotides, the CDR3 is TGTGCCAGCAGCCCGGGGGCCTTTAGGCACAATGAGCAGTTCTTC. Translation: CASSPGAFRHNEQFF.